A selection of T cell receptor beta chains follows, all from one sample in a study of T cells after yellow fever vaccination. Each CDR3 protein is one row after TCRdb ran MiXCR on the 5' RACE reads. The sample records approximately 250,000 distinct CDR3 sequences, about 3.5% being singletons. The input for sequencing was PBMCs, taken 15 days after the yellow fever booster vaccination. The receptor source for this set is a man aged 18 to 29 who received the YFV17D yellow fever vaccine. Both conserved end residues are trimmed from each CDR3. The order of the fields is J gene, clone size, V gene, CDR3 protein. Size tells how often a clone was seen (once, few, many) or the class of an expanded clone, and some rows leave it out.

TRBJ2-1	many	TRBV4-1	ASSQEVPGVSYNEQF
TRBJ2-5	many	TRBV7-9	ASLPEWGQETQY
TRBJ2-1	many	TRBV7-2	ASSQGSGLGEQF
TRBJ2-3	many	TRBV5-1	ASKGTWVVDTQY
TRBJ2-3	many	TRBV3-1	ASSQVVSRTSTDTQY
TRBJ2-5	many	TRBV20-1	SALRVGETQY
TRBJ1-5	few	TRBV6-2/TRBV6-3	ASTAGGSNQPQH
TRBJ2-2	many	TRBV5-1	ASPPSGGHTGELF
TRBJ2-2	many	TRBV20-1	SARPGPSFTGELF
TRBJ2-7	many	TRBV7-8	ASSLAGDRMGEQY
TRBJ1-5	many	TRBV18	ASSLTEPQPQH
TRBJ2-5	many	TRBV30	AWNGYGQEETQY
TRBJ1-6	many	TRBV7-9	ASSLAGRFNSPLH
TRBJ2-1	many	TRBV5-1	ASSRAGSGGILDEQF
TRBJ1-5	many	TRBV7-2	ASSFGTGGQPQH
TRBJ1-6	.	TRBV6-5	ASSYRNPTGQGSPLH
TRBJ1-4	many	TRBV7-9	ASSSQGASNEKLF
TRBJ1-1	many	TRBV18	ASSPGKGRNTEAF
TRBJ1-1	many	TRBV11-2	ASSLGVGGTEAF
TRBJ2-2	many	TRBV4-1	ASSLLSGELF
TRBJ1-6	.	TRBV20-1	SARDHKGKGSPLH
TRBJ2-1	many	TRBV12-3/TRBV12-4	ASSLTYLSYNEQF
TRBJ2-6	many	TRBV18	ASSPRDNSGANVLT
TRBJ1-2	.	TRBV12-3/TRBV12-4	ASSRHPTGTGYGYT
TRBJ2-3	many	TRBV6-4	ASSGSGGAPDTQY
TRBJ1-5	few	TRBV18	ASSQGASGNQPQH
TRBJ2-3	.	TRBV4-1	ASSEDYRSGTQY